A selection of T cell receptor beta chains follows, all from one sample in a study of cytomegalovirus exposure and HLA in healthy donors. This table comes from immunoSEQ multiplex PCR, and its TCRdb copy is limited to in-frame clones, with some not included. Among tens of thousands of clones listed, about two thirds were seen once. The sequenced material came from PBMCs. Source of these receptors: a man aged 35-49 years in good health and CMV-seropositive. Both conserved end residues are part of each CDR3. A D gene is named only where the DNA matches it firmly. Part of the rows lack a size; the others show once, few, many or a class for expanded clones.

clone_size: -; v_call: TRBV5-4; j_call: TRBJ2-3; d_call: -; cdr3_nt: TGTGCCAGCAGCTCACTAGCTCGAGATACGCAGTATTTT; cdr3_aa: CASSSLARDTQYF
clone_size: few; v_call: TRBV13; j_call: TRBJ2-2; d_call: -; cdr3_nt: TGTGCCAGCAGCCCCAGATCGACCGGGGAGCTGTTTTTT; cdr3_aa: CASSPRSTGELFF
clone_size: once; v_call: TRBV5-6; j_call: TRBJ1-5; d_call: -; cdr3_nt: TGTGCCAGCAGCCTTCGGGGGGCTGGGGTTCAGCCCCAGCATTTT; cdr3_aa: CASSLRGAGVQPQHF
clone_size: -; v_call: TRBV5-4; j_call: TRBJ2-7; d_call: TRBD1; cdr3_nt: TGTGCCAGCAGCCTCCCCGGGACAGAGTCCTACGAGCAGTACTTC; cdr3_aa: CASSLPGTESYEQYF
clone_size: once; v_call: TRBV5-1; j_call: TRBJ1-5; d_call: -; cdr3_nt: TGCGCCAGCAGCTTGGGTGGGGGAGGCCATCAGCCCCAGCATTTT; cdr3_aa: CASSLGGGGHQPQHF
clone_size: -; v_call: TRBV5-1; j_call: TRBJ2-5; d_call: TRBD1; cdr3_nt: TGCGCCAGCAGCTTTAGACAGGGCCCTCCCGAGGGTCAGTACTTC; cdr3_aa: CASSFRQGPPEGQYF
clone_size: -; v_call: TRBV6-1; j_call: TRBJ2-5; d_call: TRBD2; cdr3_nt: TGTGCCAGCAGTGAAACTAGCGGAGGGGGGGAGACCCAGTACTTC; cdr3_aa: CASSETSGGGETQYF
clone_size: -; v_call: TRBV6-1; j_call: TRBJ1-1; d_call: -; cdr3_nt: TGTGCCAGCCGGGAGGGGCAGGGGTGGAACACTGAAGCTTTCTTT; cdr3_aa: CASREGQGWNTEAFF
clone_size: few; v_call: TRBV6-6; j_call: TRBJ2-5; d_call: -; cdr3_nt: TGTGCCAGCAGTCACGGGTTCCAAGAGACCCAGTACTTC; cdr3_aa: CASSHGFQETQYF
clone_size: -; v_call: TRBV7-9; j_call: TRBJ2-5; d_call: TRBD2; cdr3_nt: TGTGCCAGCAGCTACAGCGGGTGGGGGGGGACAGAGACCCAGTACTTC; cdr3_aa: CASSYSGWGGTETQYF
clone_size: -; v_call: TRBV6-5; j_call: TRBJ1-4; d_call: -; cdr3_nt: TGTGCCAGGACAAGTAGGAGGAATGAAAAACTGTTTTTT; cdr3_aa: CARTSRRNEKLFF
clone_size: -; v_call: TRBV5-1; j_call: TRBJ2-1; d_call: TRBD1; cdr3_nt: TGCGCCAGCGGGTTCTCGGGACAGGGTGGGGGGAGCTCCTACAATGAGCAGTTCTTC; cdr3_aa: CASGFSGQGGGSSYNEQFF
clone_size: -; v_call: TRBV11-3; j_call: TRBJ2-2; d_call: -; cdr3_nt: TGTGCCAGCAGTTCGACAGACCGCACCGGGGAGCTGTTTTTT; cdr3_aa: CASSSTDRTGELFF
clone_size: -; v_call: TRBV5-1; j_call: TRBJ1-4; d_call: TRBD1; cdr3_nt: TGCGCCAGCAGACCTTCCACAGGGGGAGGTAATGAAAAACTGTTTTTT; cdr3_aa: CASRPSTGGGNEKLFF
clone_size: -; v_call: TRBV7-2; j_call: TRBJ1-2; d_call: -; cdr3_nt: TGTGCCAGCAGCTCGGACACGGCGATAGATGGCTACACCTTC; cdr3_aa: CASSSDTAIDGYTF
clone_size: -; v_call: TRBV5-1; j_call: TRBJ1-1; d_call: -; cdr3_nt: TGCGCCAGCACCGACTGGAGGAGATTCACTGAAGCTTTCTTT; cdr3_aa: CASTDWRRFTEAFF
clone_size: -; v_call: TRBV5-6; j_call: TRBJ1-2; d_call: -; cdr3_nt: TGTGCCAGCAGCCCCTTGGAGGGAGTAGTCTATGGCTACACCTTC; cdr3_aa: CASSPLEGVVYGYTF
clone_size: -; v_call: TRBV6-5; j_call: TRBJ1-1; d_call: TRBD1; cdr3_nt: TGTGCCAGCAAACCGGGACAGGGGCGCACTGAAGCTTTCTTT; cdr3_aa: CASKPGQGRTEAFF
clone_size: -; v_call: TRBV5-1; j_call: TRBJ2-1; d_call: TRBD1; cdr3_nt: TGCGCCAGCAGCCCCGGGACAGGAGGGTCCTACAATGAGCAGTTCTTC; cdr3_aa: CASSPGTGGSYNEQFF
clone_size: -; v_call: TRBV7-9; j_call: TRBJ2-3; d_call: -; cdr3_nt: TGTGCCAGCAGCGACCCGGAAGTCGGGACAGATACGCAGTATTTT; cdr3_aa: CASSDPEVGTDTQYF
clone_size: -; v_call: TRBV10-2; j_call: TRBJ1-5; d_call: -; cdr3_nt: TGCGCCAGCAGTGAACAGGGTAGCAATCAGCCCCAGCATTTT; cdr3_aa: CASSEQGSNQPQHF
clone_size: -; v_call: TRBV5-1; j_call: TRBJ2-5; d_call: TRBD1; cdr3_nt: TGCGCCAGCAGCTCCTCCGGGACAGGGGGAGAAGAGACCCAGTACTTC; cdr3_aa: CASSSSGTGGEETQYF
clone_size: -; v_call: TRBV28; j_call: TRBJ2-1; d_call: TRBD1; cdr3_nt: TGTGCCAGCGGGACAGGGGTATACAATGAGCAGTTCTTC; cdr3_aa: CASGTGVYNEQFF
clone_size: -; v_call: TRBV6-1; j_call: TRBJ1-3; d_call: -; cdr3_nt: TGTGCCAGCACCGAGGGGGTCTCTGGAAACACCATATATTTT; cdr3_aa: CASTEGVSGNTIYF
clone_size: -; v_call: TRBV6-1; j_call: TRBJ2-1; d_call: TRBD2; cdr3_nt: TGTGCCAGCAGTGATGGGGGGGTCTCCTACAATGAGCAGTTCTTC; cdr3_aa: CASSDGGVSYNEQFF
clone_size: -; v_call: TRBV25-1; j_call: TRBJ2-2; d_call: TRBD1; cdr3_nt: TGTGCCACGCGGGGACAGGGGTCCCCCGGGGAGCTGTTTTTT; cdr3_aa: CATRGQGSPGELFF
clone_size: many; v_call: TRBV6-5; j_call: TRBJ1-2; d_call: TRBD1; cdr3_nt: TGTGCCAGCAGGAGGACAGGAGATGGCTACACCTTC; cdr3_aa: CASRRTGDGYTF
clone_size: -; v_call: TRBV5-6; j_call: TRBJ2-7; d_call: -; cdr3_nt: TGTGCCAGCAGCTGGGGTTCGCGGGGCTCCTACGAGCAGTACTTC; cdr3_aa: CASSWGSRGSYEQYF
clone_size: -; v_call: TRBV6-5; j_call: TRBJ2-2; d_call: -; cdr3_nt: TGTGCCAGCAGTCAGGGTCGGGCACCAGGAGAGCTGTTTTTT; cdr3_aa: CASSQGRAPGELFF
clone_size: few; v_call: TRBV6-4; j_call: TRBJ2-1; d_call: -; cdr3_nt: TGTGCCAGCAACCTGAGGGGGAATGAGCAGTTCTTC; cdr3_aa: CASNLRGNEQFF
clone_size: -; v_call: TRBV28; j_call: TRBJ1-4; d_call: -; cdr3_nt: TGTGCCAGCAGTTTGGGGCTCCGTGTAGGGGGTACCTTGTTTTTT; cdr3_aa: CASSLGLRVGGTLFF
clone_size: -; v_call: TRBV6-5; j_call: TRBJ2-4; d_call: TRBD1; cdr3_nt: TGTGCCAGCAGTTACTCCGGGACAGGGAGGTGGTGGTACTTC; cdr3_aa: CASSYSGTGRWWYF
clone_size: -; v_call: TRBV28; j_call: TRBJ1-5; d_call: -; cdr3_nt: TGTGCCAGCAGTGCGGCTAACAGGGCCAGAAATCAGCCCCAGCATTTT; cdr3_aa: CASSAANRARNQPQHF
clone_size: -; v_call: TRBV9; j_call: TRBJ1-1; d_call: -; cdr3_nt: TGTGCCAGCAGCGGAACGACAGGTAACACTGAAGCTTTCTTT; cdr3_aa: CASSGTTGNTEAFF